This T cell receptor (beta chain) derives from a study of human T cells and chemical hapten exposure. The V end was cut by 3 bases, the J end by 1 base, with 9 bases between. In germline, CDR1 is SGHTA, CDR2 FQGNSA. The CDR3 spans 14 residues. In its sample, this clonotype was seen many times. The study's library attached unique molecular identifiers to single cDNA molecules. Using its own MiXCR run on the RACE reads, TCRdb lists one record per CDR3 protein. Of about 82,000 distinct CDR3 sequences in the sample, 10% to 15% were seen once. Indicated time point: patch test 3, about 24 weeks after DPC sensitization. Treatment denoted: therapeutic diphenylcyclopropenone sensitization with weekly scalp DPC.

Sequences were derived from whole blood, sampled in connection with sensitization to the hapten diphenylcyclopropenone (DPC). This receptor was taken from a woman aged 45-65 years with alopecia areata. Some clones in this sample may be carry-over from other donors' samples. The V and J genes are TRBV7-2 and TRBJ1-1; no clear D gene. This CDR3 is CASSFPPGNTEAFF. CDR3 coding DNA: TGTGCCAGCAGCTTCCCCCCGGGGAACACTGAAGCTTTCTTT.